Each of the 31 T cell receptor beta chains below was sequenced from the same sample in a study of cytomegalovirus exposure and HLA in healthy donors. This PCR relied on a set of 60 Vbeta primers and 13 Jbeta primers. Clones were sequenced by immunoSEQ multiplex PCR, and TCRdb holds only the in-frame ones, with some missing. Here the sample table reports 95,000 to 150,000 clones. Input material: PBMCs. The receptors were sampled from a young man in good health and CMV-seronegative.

As for this clone: One end of the junction is discordant with germline, which a read error may explain. This chain connects TRBV6-5 to TRBJ1-1; D ambiguous. Germline CDR1 and CDR2: MNHEY and SVGAGI. The CDR3 runs to 13 residues. The CDR3 DNA reads TGTACCAGCAGTTACGCGGTGAATACTGAAGCTTTCTTT. Protein: CTSSYAVNTEAFF.

The chain recombines TRBV19 with TRBJ2-7; 8 nucleotides line up with TRBD2. Trimming cost V 2 bases and J 5 bases; bases outside gene matches: 8. This CDR3 contains 15 residues. CDR1 is LNHDA and CDR2 is SQIVND in the germline V gene (reference sequence). CDR3 in DNA: TGTGCCAGTAGTATAACCGGGAGGGCCTACCACGAGCAGTACTTC. Its protein product is CASSITGRAYHEQYF.

The gene calls are TRBV2 and TRBJ1-5; unclear D gene. This CDR3 has 14 residues. Trimming left V 5 bases short and J 3 bases short, with 11 bases between. Germline loops: CDR1 SNHLY, CDR2 FYNNEI. The CDR3 coding sequence is TGTGCCAGCAGTTTCGGAGGGAACAATCAGCCCCAGCATTTT. Amino acid sequence: CASSFGGNNQPQHF.

The chain combines TRBV6-5 with TRBJ2-7; TRBD1 agrees at 7 bases. Unmatched junction bases numbered 5, after V lost 6 bases and J lost 6 bases. In germline, CDR1 is MNHEY, CDR2 SVGAGI. This CDR3 is 12 amino acids long. DNA of the CDR3: TGTGCCAGCAGCCCCAACAGGGGCGAGCAGTACTTC. Amino acid sequence: CASSPNRGEQYF.

This chain links TRBV19 with TRBJ1-1; possibly TRBD1 for D (5 bases). Germline loops: CDR1 LNHDA, CDR2 SQIVND (reference sequence). The CDR3 covers 15 residues. V was clipped by 4 bases and J by 0 bases, with 12 bases between them. The CDR3 DNA reads TGTGCCAGTAGTAGAGGGGAGGTTTTGAACACTGAAGCTTTCTTT. Protein sequence: CASSRGEVLNTEAFF. The full variable domain, in which reference TRBV19 and TRBJ1-1 provide the parts outside the CDR3, is DGGITQSPKYLFRKEGQNVTLSCEQNLNHDAMYWYRQDPGQGLRLIYYSQIVNDFQKGDIAEGYSVSREKKESFPLTVTSAQKNPTAFYLCASSRGEVLNTEAFFGQGTRLTVV.

This chain connects TRBV18 to TRBJ2-7; TRBD2 is a possible D gene (5 bases). Germline V gene lookup returns CDR1 KGHSH and CDR2 LQKENI. The ends were cut back, 3 bases at V and 2 bases at J, with 20 bases in the middle. This CDR3 spans 17 amino acids. This chain's CDR3 is CASSPAKTGLLAYEQYF. CDR3 nucleotides: TGTGCCAGCTCACCGGCCAAAACTGGACTCCTCGCCTACGAGCAGTACTTC.

The chain is built from TRBV30 and TRBJ2-4, with 16 bases identical to TRBD2. The germline V gene has CDR1 GTSNPN and CDR2 SVGIG (reference sequence). Trimming at V came to 2 bases and at J to 7 bases, leaving 8 bases not matched to a gene. The CDR3 length is 17 residues. The CDR3 is CAWSPLGLAGGPNIQYF. Here the CDR3 DNA reads TGTGCCTGGAGTCCTTTGGGACTAGCGGGAGGGCCGAACATTCAGTACTTC.

V is TRBV7-9 and J is TRBJ2-7; TRBD2 might be the D (5 bases). Between the trimmed V and J ends, which lost 5 bases and 1 base, there was a span of 15 bases. This CDR3 is 15 amino acids long. Germline loops: CDR1 SEHNR, CDR2 FQNEAQ (reference sequence). For the CDR3, the DNA is TGTGCCAGCAGCCAACAACTAGTCCCATCCTACGAGCAGTACTTC. Its protein is CASSQQLVPSYEQYF.

The genes are TRBV6-5 and TRBJ2-7, with D possibly being TRBD2 (7 bases). The germline V gene encodes CDR1 MNHEY and CDR2 SVGAGI. V gave up 4 bases and J gave up 3 bases, with 16 bases separating them. The CDR3 totals 15 residues. The CDR3: CASSSLGGRDYEQYF. CDR3 in DNA: TGTGCCAGCAGTTCCTTAGGGGGGAGGGACTACGAGCAGTACTTC.

The chain links TRBV28 to TRBJ2-7; 10 nucleotides match TRBD1. Germline V lookup: CDR1 MDHEN, CDR2 SYDVKM. This CDR3 has 14 amino acids. Germline trimming cut 6 bases from V and 6 bases from J; bases unmatched to any gene: 8. The CDR3 reads CASSPPGTGVEQYF. CDR3 nucleotide sequence: TGTGCCAGCAGCCCCCCCGGGACAGGGGTCGAGCAGTACTTC.

CDR3 in DNA: TGTGCCAGCTCACCTGGGACAGGGGGCATCGACGAGCAGTACTTC. Encoded protein: CASSPGTGGIDEQYF. V and J are TRBV18 and TRBJ2-7; TRBD1 agrees at 12 bases. Trimming took 3 bases from V and 5 from J; bases not matched to a gene: 5. The CDR3 runs to 15 residues. In germline, CDR1 is KGHSH, CDR2 LQKENI.

This chain connects TRBV5-6 to TRBJ2-3; 10 bases map to TRBD2. The V gene end was trimmed by 0 bases and the J gene end by 6 bases; junction bases not matched to a gene: 7. The CDR3 spans 16 residues. Germline V gives CDR1 SGHDT, CDR2 YYEEEE. Here the CDR3 DNA reads TGTGCCAGCAGCTTGGCCTGGAGCGGGGGGGTCGATACGCAGTATTTT. Amino acid sequence: CASSLAWSGGVDTQYF.

The chain couples TRBV25-1 to TRBJ2-5; 8 bases fit TRBD2. CDR1 is MGHDK, CDR2 SYGVNS, per germline. V trimming: 5 bases; J trimming: 3 bases; junction bases outside the gene matches: 5. This CDR3 is 14 amino acids long. CDR3 bases: TGTGCCAGCAGTTCGCTAGCGGGTGAAGAGACCCAGTACTTC. Amino acid sequence: CASSSLAGEETQYF.

V usage is TRBV28 and J usage is TRBJ1-4, with D unresolved. Germline V lookup: CDR1 MDHEN, CDR2 SYDVKM. The ends were cut back, 6 bases at V and 5 bases at J, with 7 bases in the middle. This CDR3 is 12 amino acids long. CDR3 in amino acids: CASSERNEKLFF. CDR3 nucleotide sequence: TGTGCCAGCAGCGAGCGAAATGAAAAACTGTTTTTT. The complete variable domain, with remaining parts taken from reference TRBV28 and TRBJ1-4, reads DVKVTQSSRYLVKRTGEKVFLECVQDMDHENMFWYRQDPGLGLRLIYFSYDVKMKEKGDIPEGYSVSREKKERFSLILESASTNQTSMYLCASSERNEKLFFGSGTQLSVL.

This chain links TRBV5-4 with TRBJ2-7; 13 bases line up with TRBD2. This CDR3 contains 16 residues. The V gene's germline CDR1 is SGHNT and CDR2 YYREEE (reference sequence). V lost 0 bases, J lost 1 base, and 1 base stayed unmatched. Here the CDR3 reads CASSLGGLAGSYEQYF. CDR3 in DNA: TGTGCCAGCAGCTTGGGGGGACTAGCGGGGTCCTACGAGCAGTACTTC. The whole variable domain, remainder taken from reference TRBV5-4 and TRBJ2-7, is ETGVTQSPTHLIKTRGQQVTLRCSSQSGHNTVSWYQQALGQGPQFIFQYYREEENGRGNFPPRFSGLQFPNYSSELNVNALELDDSALYLCASSLGGLAGSYEQYFGPGTRLTVT.

CDR3 loop: CSVVLGQGNEKLFF. The CDR3 region has the DNA TGCAGCGTTGTGTTAGGGCAGGGTAATGAAAAACTGTTTTTT. The chain is built from TRBV29-1 and TRBJ1-4, with D maybe TRBD1 (5 bases). Trimming took 4 bases from V and 4 from J, leaving 13 bases between them. Germline V gene sequence: CDR1 SQVTM, CDR2 ANQGSEA. The CDR3 is 14 residues long. Based on the CDR3 plus reference TRBV29-1 and TRBJ1-4, the full variable domain is SAVISQKPSRDICQRGTSLTIQCQVDSQVTMMFWYRQQPGQSLTLIATANQGSEATYESGFVIDKFPISRPNLTFSTLTVSNMSPEDSSIYLCSVVLGQGNEKLFFGSGTQLSVL.

The CDR3 sequence is CASSSLTPSSYNEQFF. CDR3 in DNA: TGTGCCAGCAGCTCTCTCACACCCAGCTCCTACAATGAGCAGTTCTTC. This sequence joins TRBV11-2 and TRBJ2-1, with no clear D. This CDR3 is built from 16 residues. The V end was cut by 4 bases, the J end by 0 bases, with 13 bases between. Germline-derived CDR1 and CDR2 are SGHAT and FQNNGV.

The V call is TRBV19, the J call TRBJ1-1; D gene uncertain. The germline V gene has CDR1 LNHDA and CDR2 SQIVND (reference sequence). CDR3 length equals 16 residues. V was pared by 1 base and J by 7 bases, with 19 bases between. The CDR3 reads CASSIAAQALRREAFF. The DNA of the CDR3 is TGTGCCAGTAGTATAGCCGCCCAGGCCTTAAGGCGTGAAGCTTTCTTT.

The rearrangement joins TRBV9 to TRBJ2-7, with 10 bases that match TRBD1. V shed 4 bases, J shed 3 bases, and the junction held 7 bases outside the gene matches. CDR1 SGDLS and CDR2 YYNGEE come from the germline V gene. The CDR3 runs to 15 residues. CDR3 protein: CASSRGTGANYEQYF. CDR3 nucleotide sequence: TGTGCCAGCAGCCGGGGGACAGGGGCGAACTACGAGCAGTACTTC.

This sequence joins TRBV7-9 and TRBJ1-1; no firm D call. The V end lost 5 bases, the J end lost 4 bases, and 8 bases lay between the germline ends. The CDR3 loop spans 12 amino acids. Germline V gene data show CDR1 as SEHNR and CDR2 as FQNEAQ (reference sequence). The CDR3 loop is CASSLGLTEAFF. The CDR3 nucleotides read TGTGCCAGCAGCCTGGGCCTCACTGAAGCTTTCTTT.

The rearrangement links TRBV5-4 to TRBJ1-2, with a weak D call TRBD1 (6 bases). The CDR3 runs to 15 residues. Germline CDR1 and CDR2: SGHNT and YYREEE (reference sequence). V gave up 5 bases and J gave up 5 bases, with 19 bases separating them. The DNA for the CDR3 is TGTGCCAGCAGAGTGGACAGAGCTCCAACATATGGCTACACCTTC. Translation: CASRVDRAPTYGYTF.

In the case of this clone: The junction does not match germline at one end; this may be a read error. The chain joins TRBV28 to TRBJ1-1; D is uncertain. CDR3 length equals 12 residues. Germline V gene data show CDR1 as MDHEN and CDR2 as SYDVKM. Written as DNA, the CDR3 is TGTGCCAGCAGCTCTATGAACACTAAAGCTTTCTTT. Its protein is CASSSMNTKAFF. The full variable domain, completed using reference TRBV28 and TRBJ1-1, is DVKVTQSSRYLVKRTGEKVFLECVQDMDHENMFWYRQDPGLGLRLIYFSYDVKMKEKGDIPEGYSVSREKKERFSLILESASTNQTSMYLCASSSMNTKAFFGQGTRLTVV.

The V gene is TRBV11-2, the J gene TRBJ2-7; D not resolved. CDR3 size: 14 residues. From germline, CDR1 is SGHAT and CDR2 FQNNGV. The V and J ends lost 1 base and 2 bases respectively, with 9 bases between them. The CDR3 spells CASSLVSVAYEQYF. The CDR3, as DNA: TGTGCCAGCAGCTTAGTAAGTGTAGCCTACGAGCAGTACTTC.

This chain links TRBV4-1 with TRBJ1-2, with D perhaps TRBD1 (5 bases). This CDR3 has 13 residues. CDR1 and CDR2 (germline): MGHRA, YSYEKL. V was shortened by 3 bases and J by 5 bases, with 10 bases between the two germline ends. CDR3 residues: CASSQARGYGYTF. The DNA for the CDR3 is TGCGCCAGCAGCCAGGCGCGGGGGTATGGCTACACCTTC.

The chain couples TRBV5-8 to TRBJ1-1; D perhaps matches TRBD1 (5 bases). The CDR3 totals 13 residues. The germline gives CDR1 SGHTS, CDR2 YDEGEE. V lost 6 bases, J lost 6 bases, and 15 bases lay in between. The CDR3 sequence is CASIGQGLPEAFF. The DNA of the CDR3 is TGTGCCAGCATCGGGCAGGGATTGCCTGAAGCTTTCTTT.

J is TRBJ1-2 and V is TRBV4-2, with D unclear. CDR1 LGHNA and CDR2 YNFKEQ come from the germline V gene. The V end lost 1 base, the J end lost 5 bases, and 20 bases lay between the germline ends. The CDR3 spans 17 residues. The chain's CDR3 is CASSQADFEVEPYGYTF. DNA for the CDR3: TGTGCCAGCAGCCAAGCGGACTTTGAGGTAGAGCCTTATGGCTACACCTTC.

The chain couples TRBV7-8 to TRBJ2-1; 14 nucleotides match TRBD2. The CDR3 spans 21 residues. Germline trimming cut 2 bases from V and 2 bases from J; bases unmatched to any gene: 14. CDR1 and CDR2 from the germline V gene are SGHVS and FQNEAQ. The CDR3 is CASSLRLTSGRAEGPYNEQFF. Here the CDR3 DNA reads TGTGCCAGCAGCTTAAGGTTGACTAGCGGGAGGGCCGAGGGGCCCTACAATGAGCAGTTCTTC.

The chain uses TRBV7-9 and TRBJ1-1, with 9 bases matching TRBD1. CDR1 and CDR2 from the germline V gene are SEHNR and FQNEAQ (reference sequence). The CDR3 runs to 15 residues. V gave up 6 bases and J gave up 8 bases; unmatched junction bases: 13. In DNA form, the CDR3 reads TGTGCCAGCAGTTCGAACAGGGGGCGCAGAGTGGAAGCTTTCTTT. This sequence encodes CASSSNRGRRVEAFF. Variable domain in full (rest from reference TRBV7-9 and TRBJ1-1): DTGVSQNPRHKITKRGQNVTFRCDPISEHNRLYWYRQTLGQGPEFLTYFQNEAQLEKSRLLSDRFSAERPKGSFSTLEIQRTEQGDSAMYLCASSSNRGRRVEAFFGQGTRLTVV.

This rearrangement joins TRBV5-6 to TRBJ1-6, with D perhaps TRBD1 (6 bases). V was shortened by 3 bases and J by 8 bases, with 18 bases between the two germline ends. CDR1 and CDR2 (germline): SGHDT, YYEEEE. This CDR3 has 16 residues. The CDR3 loop reads CASSWGGRVSDSPLHF. The CDR3 nucleotides read TGTGCCAGCAGCTGGGGGGGGCGCGTCTCGGATTCACCCCTCCACTTT.

The chain joins TRBV19 to TRBJ1-1; 7 bases agree with TRBD1. Losses at the gene ends were 6 bases for V and 1 base for J; bases not matched to a gene: 5. Germline CDR1 reads LNHDA; CDR2 reads SQIVND (reference sequence). This CDR3 is 14 amino acids long. The CDR3 here is CASRSGQRNTEAFF. DNA of the CDR3: TGTGCCAGTAGATCGGGACAGCGGAACACTGAAGCTTTCTTT.

The CDR3 region has the DNA TGTGCCAGCAGCGTAGAACTAGCGGGTGACGAGCAGTACTTC. The encoded protein is CASSVELAGDEQYF. The V gene is TRBV9, the J gene TRBJ2-7; 9 positions agree with TRBD2. The CDR3 runs to 14 residues. Germline V gene sequence: CDR1 SGDLS, CDR2 YYNGEE. J was trimmed by 5 bases and V by 0 bases; bases with no gene match: 3. Combining the CDR3 with reference TRBV9 and TRBJ2-7 gives the whole variable domain DSGVTQTPKHLITATGQRVTLRCSPRSGDLSVYWYQQSLDQGLQFLIQYYNGEERAKGNILERFSAQQFPDLHSELNLSSLELGDSALYFCASSVELAGDEQYFGPGTRLTVT.